This TCR beta chain was identified in a study of Ad26.COV2.S vaccination and SARS-CoV-2 variants. About the research overall: Ad26.COV2.S arm of COV1001 included the donor.

About this clone: The antigen remains undetermined.

Overall study results and limits: Measurement of non-spike TCR breadth gave similar results in vaccine and placebo recipients. Total responses of T cells may have been underestimated by the analyses of TCR breadth and depth.

Profiled with immunoSEQ multiplex PCR; TCRdb holds only in-frame clones, not every one. Of 200,000 to 300,000 clones in the sample, around 89% were seen once. Sample treatment: around 19 received Ad26.COV2.S at low or high dose, single or two shots; roughly five received placebo; per-sample allocation not given. The samples date from day 63 after the first vaccine or placebo injection. Immunization relied on an Ad26 vector, which expressed Wuhan-strain SARS-CoV-2 spike. The clonotype was recovered from a person aged 18-60 years who received the Ad26.COV2.S COVID-19 vaccine or a placebo. The specimen comprised peripheral blood, sampled in a trial of Ad26.COV2.S vaccine versus placebo.

CDR3 loop: CASSVRQGQPQHF. In DNA, the CDR3 is TGTGCCAGCAGCGTACGACAGGGACAGCCCCAGCATTTT. The chain couples TRBV7-2 to TRBJ1-5, with TRBD1 matching over 7 bases. Germline V gene data show CDR1 as SGHTA and CDR2 as FQGNSA. The trim removed 5 bases at V and 7 bases at J, leaving 5 bases unmatched. The CDR3 extends over 13 amino acids.